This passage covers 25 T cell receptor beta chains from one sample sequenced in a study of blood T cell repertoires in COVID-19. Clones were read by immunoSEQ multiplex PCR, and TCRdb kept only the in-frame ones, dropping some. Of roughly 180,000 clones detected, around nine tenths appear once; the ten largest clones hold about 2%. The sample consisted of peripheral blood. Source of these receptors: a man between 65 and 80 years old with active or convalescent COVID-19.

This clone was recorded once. For the CDR3, the DNA is TGCGCCAGCAGCCAAACAGGGGGTTTGAACACTGAAGCTTTCTTT. It translates to CASSQTGGLNTEAFF. The chain recombines TRBV4-3 with TRBJ1-1, with 8 bases matching TRBD1. The germline V gene encodes CDR1 LGHNA and CDR2 YSLEER. V shed 2 bases, J shed 0 bases, and the junction held 2 bases outside the gene matches. This CDR3 region has 15 residues.

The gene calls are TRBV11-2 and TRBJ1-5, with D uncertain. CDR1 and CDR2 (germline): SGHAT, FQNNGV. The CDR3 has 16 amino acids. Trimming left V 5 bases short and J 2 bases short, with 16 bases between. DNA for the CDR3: TGTGCCAGCAGCCGCAACGGAGGCTTTCGCAATCAGCCCCAGCATTTT. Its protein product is CASSRNGGFRNQPQHF.

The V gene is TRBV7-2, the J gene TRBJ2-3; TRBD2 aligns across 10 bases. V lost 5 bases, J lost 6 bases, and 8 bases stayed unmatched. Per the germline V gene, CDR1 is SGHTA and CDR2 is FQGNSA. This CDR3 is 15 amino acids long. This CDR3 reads CASSASSGSYDTQYF. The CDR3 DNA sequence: TGTGCCAGCAGCGCCTCTAGCGGGAGTTACGATACGCAGTATTTT.

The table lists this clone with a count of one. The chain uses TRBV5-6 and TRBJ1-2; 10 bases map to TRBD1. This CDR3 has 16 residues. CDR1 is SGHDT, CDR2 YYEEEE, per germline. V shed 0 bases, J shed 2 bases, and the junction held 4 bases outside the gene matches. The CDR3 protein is CASSLAPGQGNYGYTF. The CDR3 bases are TGTGCCAGCAGCTTGGCCCCGGGACAGGGGAACTATGGCTACACCTTC.

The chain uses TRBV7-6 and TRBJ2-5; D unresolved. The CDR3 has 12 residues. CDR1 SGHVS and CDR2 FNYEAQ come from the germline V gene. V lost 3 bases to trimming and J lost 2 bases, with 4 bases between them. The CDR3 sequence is CASSFPQETQYF. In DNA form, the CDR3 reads TGTGCCAGCAGCTTCCCGCAAGAGACCCAGTACTTC.

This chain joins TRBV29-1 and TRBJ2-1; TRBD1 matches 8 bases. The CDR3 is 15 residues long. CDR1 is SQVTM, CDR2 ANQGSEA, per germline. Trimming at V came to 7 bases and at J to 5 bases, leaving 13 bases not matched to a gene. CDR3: CSASKQGGADNEQFF. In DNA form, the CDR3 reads TGCAGCGCTTCCAAACAGGGGGGCGCCGACAATGAGCAGTTCTTC.

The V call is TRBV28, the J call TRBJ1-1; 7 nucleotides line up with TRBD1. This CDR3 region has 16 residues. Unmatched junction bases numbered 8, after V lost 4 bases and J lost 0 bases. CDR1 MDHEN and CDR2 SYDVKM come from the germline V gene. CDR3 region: CASSSEGAEVNTEAFF. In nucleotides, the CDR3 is TGTGCCAGCAGTTCAGAGGGGGCGGAGGTGAACACTGAAGCTTTCTTT.

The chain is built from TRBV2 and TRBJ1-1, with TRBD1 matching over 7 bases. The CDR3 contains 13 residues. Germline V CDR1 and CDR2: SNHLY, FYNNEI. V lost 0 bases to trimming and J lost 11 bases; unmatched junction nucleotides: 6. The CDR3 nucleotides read TGTGCCAGCAGTGAAGCCAGACAGGGTACGGCTTTCTTT. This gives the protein CASSEARQGTAFF.

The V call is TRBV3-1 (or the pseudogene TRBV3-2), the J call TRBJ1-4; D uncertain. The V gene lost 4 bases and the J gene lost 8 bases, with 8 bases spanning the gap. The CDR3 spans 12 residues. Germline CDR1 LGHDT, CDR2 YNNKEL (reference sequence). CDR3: CASSRKQEKLFF. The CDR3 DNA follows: TGTGCCAGCAGCCGTAAACAAGAAAAACTGTTTTTT.

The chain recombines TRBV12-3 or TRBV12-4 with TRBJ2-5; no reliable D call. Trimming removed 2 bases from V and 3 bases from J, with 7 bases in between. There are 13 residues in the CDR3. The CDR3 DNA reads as TGTGCCAGCAGTTTAAGTAGAAAAGAGACCCAGTACTTC. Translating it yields CASSLSRKETQYF.

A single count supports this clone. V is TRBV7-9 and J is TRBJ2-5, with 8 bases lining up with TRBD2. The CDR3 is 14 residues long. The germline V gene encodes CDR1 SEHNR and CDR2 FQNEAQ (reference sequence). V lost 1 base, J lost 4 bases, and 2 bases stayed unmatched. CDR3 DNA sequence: TGTGCCAGCAGCTTAGGGCTAGCGGGAGAGACCCAGTACTTC. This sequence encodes CASSLGLAGETQYF.

The CDR3 region is CASSPGPGTGTGEKLFF. CDR3 bases: TGTGCCAGCAGCCCTGGTCCCGGGACAGGGACCGGCGAAAAACTGTTTTTT. This chain links TRBV7-9 with TRBJ1-4; 9 positions agree with TRBD1. V shed 5 bases, J shed 8 bases, and the junction held 15 bases outside the gene matches. In germline, CDR1 is SEHNR, CDR2 FQNEAQ (reference sequence). The CDR3 sequence is 17 residues long.

Written as DNA, the CDR3 is TGTGCCAGCAGCCCTAAGCGGGGGGGGACAGATACGCAGTATTTT. Protein sequence: CASSPKRGGTDTQYF. J is TRBJ2-3 and V is TRBV7-2; TRBD2 matches 10 bases. J was trimmed by 3 bases and V by 5 bases; bases with no gene match: 5. CDR3 length: 15 residues. Germline-derived CDR1 and CDR2 are SGHTA and FQGNSA.

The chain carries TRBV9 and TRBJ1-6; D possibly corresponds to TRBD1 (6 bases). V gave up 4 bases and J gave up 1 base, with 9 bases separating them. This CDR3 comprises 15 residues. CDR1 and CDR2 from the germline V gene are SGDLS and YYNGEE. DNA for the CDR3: TGTGCCAGCAGCACCGGACAGTCCTATAATTCACCCCTCCACTTT. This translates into CASSTGQSYNSPLHF.

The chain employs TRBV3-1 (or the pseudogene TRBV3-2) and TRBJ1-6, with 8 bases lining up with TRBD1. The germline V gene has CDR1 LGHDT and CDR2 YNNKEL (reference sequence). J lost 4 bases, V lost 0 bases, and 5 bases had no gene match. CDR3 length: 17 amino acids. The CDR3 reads CASSQDATGAYNSPLHF. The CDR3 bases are TGTGCCAGCAGCCAAGACGCGACAGGGGCTTATAATTCACCCCTCCACTTT.

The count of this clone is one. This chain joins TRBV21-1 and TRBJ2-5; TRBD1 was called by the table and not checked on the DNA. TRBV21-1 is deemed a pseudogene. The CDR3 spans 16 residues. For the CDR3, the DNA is TGTGCCAGCAGCAAAGTTGCTAGCCATCAGGGGGAGACCCAGTACTTC. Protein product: CASSKVASHQGETQYF.

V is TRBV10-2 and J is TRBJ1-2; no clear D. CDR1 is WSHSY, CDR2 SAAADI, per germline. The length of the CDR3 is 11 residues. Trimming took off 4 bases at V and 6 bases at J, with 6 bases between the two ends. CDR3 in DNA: TGCGCCAGCAGTGTGCAGGATGGCTACACCTTC. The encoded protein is CASSVQDGYTF.

This CDR3 is CASSGRGRDTEAFF. The DNA for the CDR3 is TGTGCCAGCAGCGGCAGGGGGCGGGACACTGAAGCTTTCTTT. This chain connects TRBV28 to TRBJ1-1; 8 bases map to TRBD1. The CDR3 is 14 residues long. V lost 6 bases and J lost 3; bases outside the gene matches: 6. Germline V gives CDR1 MDHEN, CDR2 SYDVKM.

CDR3 protein: CATSRDTSATGELFF. The CDR3, as DNA: TGTGCCACCAGCAGAGACACTTCTGCGACCGGGGAGCTGTTTTTT. The chain has TRBV15 and TRBJ2-2; D unresolved. The CDR3 spans 15 residues. CDR1 and CDR2 (germline): LNHNV, YYDKDF (reference sequence). Deletions cut 0 bases from V and 5 bases from J, with 10 bases between. Combining the CDR3 with reference TRBV15 and TRBJ2-2 gives the whole variable domain DAMVIQNPRYQVTQFGKPVTLSCSQTLNHNVMYWYQQKSSQAPKLLFHYYDKDFNNEADTPDNFQSRRPNTSFCFLDIRSPGLGDTAMYLCATSRDTSATGELFFGEGSRLTVL.

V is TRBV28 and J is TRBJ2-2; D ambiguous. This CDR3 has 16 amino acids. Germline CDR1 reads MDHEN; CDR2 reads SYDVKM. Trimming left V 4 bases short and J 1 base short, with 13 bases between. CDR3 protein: CASSSPLEWNTGELFF. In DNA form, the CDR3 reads TGTGCCAGCAGTTCCCCTTTAGAGTGGAACACCGGGGAGCTGTTTTTT.

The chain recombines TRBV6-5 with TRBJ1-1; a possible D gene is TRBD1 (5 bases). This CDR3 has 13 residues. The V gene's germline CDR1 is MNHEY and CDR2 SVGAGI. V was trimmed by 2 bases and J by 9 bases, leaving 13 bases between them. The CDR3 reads CASSYGSGEKAFF. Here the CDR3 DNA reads TGTGCCAGCAGTTACGGGTCGGGGGAAAAAGCTTTCTTT.

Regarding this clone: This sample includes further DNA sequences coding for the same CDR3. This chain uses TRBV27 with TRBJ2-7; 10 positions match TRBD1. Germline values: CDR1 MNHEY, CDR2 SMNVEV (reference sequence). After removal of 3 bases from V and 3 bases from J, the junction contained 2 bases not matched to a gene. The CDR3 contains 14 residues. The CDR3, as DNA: TGTGCCAGCAGTTTCGGGACAGGGGTCTACGAGCAGTACTTC. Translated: CASSFGTGVYEQYF.

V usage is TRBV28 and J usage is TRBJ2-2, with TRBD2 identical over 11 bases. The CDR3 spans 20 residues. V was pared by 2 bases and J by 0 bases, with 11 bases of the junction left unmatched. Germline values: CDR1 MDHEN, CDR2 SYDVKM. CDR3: CASSLLRDASGRSNTGELFF. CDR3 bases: TGTGCCAGCAGTTTACTACGGGATGCTAGCGGGAGGTCGAACACCGGGGAGCTGTTTTTT.

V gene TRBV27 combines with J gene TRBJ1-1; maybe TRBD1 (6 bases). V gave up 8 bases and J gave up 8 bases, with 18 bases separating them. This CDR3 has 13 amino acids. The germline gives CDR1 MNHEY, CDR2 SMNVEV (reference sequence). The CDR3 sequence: CASRPVGAGEAFF. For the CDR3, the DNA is TGTGCCAGCCGACCGGTGGGGGCCGGCGAAGCTTTCTTT.

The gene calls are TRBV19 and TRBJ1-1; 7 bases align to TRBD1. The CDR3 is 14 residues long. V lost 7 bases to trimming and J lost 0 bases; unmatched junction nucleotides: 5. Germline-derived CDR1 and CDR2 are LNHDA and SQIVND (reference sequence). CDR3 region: CASNTGTVNTEAFF. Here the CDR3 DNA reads TGTGCCAGTAACACCGGGACAGTGAACACTGAAGCTTTCTTT.